This TCR beta chain was profiled in a study of blood T cell repertoires in COVID-19. Seattle's cohort entered during active infection and was followed longitudinally. Authors' data handling: Reference gene primer amplification yielded estimated nucleated cell counts. Assay used: immunoSEQ multiplex PCR; TCRdb lists only in-frame clones, some missing. The D gene and trimming were derived from the DNA, and the V and J assignments and clone size from that table. Of approximately 320,000 clones in the sample, approximately 89% were seen once. A few counts support this clone. CDR1 LGHDT and CDR2 YNNKEL come from the germline V gene (reference sequence). Trimming removed 6 bases from V and 2 bases from J; junction bases left unmatched: 6. This CDR3 is built from 15 residues.

This TCR derives from a woman in her 30s with COVID-19, enrolled during active disease. Sample: peripheral blood. The chain employs TRBV3-1 (or the pseudogene TRBV3-2) and TRBJ2-7; TRBD1 aligns across 11 bases. The CDR3 nucleotides read TGTGCCAGCAGTCACGGACAGGGGGCCCCCTACGAGCAGTACTTC. Residues: CASSHGQGAPYEQYF.